The present T cell receptor beta chain was sequenced within a study of OX40 agonist ivuxolimab in advanced cancers. Study-wide background: Dose-escalation patients' cancers were hepatocellular carcinoma, melanoma, renal cell or head and neck cancer. One patient with hepatocellular carcinoma and two with cutaneous melanoma, three in all, had partial responses.

Broader study findings: At doses 0.1 to 3.0 mg/kg, CD4+ and CD8+ clones expanded.

TCRdb's copy holds only in-frame clones and misses some; the assay was immunoSEQ multiplex PCR. This sample yields over 65,000 clones, of which about 93% are seen a single time; approximately 0.32% belongs to the top ten. V gave up 4 bases and J gave up 2 bases, with 16 bases separating them. The length of the CDR3 is 16 residues. The germline V gene has CDR1 SGHDT and CDR2 YYEEEE. Comments on this clone: Its target is not known.

The TCR comes from an adult with an advanced solid tumor such as melanoma, head and neck, liver or kidney cancer. The V call is TRBV5-6, the J call TRBJ1-5, with D possibly matching TRBD1 (6 bases). Sequences were derived from CD4+ or CD8+ T cells sorted from blood, sampled in a trial of the OX40 agonist ivuxolimab. CDR3 protein: CASSGGGRLRNQPQHF. CDR3 DNA: TGTGCCAGCAGCGGGGGGGGCCGGTTGCGCAATCAGCCCCAGCATTTT.